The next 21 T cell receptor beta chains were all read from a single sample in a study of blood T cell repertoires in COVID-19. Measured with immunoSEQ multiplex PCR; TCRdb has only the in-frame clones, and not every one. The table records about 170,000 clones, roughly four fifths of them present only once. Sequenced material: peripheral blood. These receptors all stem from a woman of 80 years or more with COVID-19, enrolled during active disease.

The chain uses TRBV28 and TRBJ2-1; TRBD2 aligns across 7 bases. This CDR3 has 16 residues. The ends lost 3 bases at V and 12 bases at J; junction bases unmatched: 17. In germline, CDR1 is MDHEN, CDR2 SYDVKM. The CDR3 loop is CASSLGESSGQQGQFF. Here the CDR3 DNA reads TGTGCCAGCAGTTTGGGAGAGTCTAGCGGCCAGCAAGGGCAGTTCTTC.

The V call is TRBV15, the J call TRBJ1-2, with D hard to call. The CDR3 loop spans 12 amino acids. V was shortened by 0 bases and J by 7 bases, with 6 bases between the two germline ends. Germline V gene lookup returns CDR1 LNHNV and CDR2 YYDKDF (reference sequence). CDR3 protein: CATSRDSGGYTF. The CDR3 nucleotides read TGTGCCACCAGCAGAGACAGTGGTGGCTACACCTTC.

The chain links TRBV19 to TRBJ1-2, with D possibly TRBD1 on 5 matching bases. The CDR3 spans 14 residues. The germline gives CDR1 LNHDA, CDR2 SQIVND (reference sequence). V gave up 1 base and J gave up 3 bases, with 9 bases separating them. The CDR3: CASSIVQGYYGYTF. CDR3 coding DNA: TGTGCCAGTAGTATAGTCCAGGGCTACTATGGCTACACCTTC.

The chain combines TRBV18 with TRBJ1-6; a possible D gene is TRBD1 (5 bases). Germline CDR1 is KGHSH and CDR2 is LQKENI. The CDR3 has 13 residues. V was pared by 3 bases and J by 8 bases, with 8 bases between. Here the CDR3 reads CASSPREYSPLHF. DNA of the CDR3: TGTGCCAGCTCACCCAGGGAATATTCACCCCTCCACTTT.

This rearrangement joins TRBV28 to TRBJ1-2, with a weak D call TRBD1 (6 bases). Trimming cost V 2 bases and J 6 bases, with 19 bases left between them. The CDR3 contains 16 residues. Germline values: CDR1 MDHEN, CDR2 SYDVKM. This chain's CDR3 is CASSLLSRQDLDGYTF. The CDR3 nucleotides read TGTGCCAGCAGTTTACTGAGCCGACAGGACCTAGATGGCTACACCTTC.

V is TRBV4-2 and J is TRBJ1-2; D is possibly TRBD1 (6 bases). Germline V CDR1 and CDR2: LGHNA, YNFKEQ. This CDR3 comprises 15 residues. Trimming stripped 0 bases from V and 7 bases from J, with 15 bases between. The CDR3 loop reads CASSQDLVAGAGYTF. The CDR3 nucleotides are TGTGCCAGCAGCCAAGATTTGGTGGCAGGGGCTGGCTACACCTTC.

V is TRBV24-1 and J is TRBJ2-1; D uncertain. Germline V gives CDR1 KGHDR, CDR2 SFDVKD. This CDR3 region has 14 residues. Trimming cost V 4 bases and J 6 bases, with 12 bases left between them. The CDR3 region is CATSDPPDSNEQFF. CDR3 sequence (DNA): TGTGCCACCAGTGACCCCCCTGATAGCAATGAGCAGTTCTTC.

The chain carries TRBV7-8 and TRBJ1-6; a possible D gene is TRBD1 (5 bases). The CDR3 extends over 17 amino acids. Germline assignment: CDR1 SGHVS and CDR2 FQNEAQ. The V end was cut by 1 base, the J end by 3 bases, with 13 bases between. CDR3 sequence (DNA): TGTGCCAGCAGCTTAGTGCAACAGGTCCTCTATAATTCACCCCTCCACTTT. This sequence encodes CASSLVQQVLYNSPLHF.

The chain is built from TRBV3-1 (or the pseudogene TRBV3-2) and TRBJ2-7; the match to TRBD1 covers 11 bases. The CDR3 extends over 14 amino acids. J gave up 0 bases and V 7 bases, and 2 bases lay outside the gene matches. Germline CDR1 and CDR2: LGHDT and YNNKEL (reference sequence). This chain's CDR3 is CASKGTGGSYEQYF. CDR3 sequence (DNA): TGTGCCAGCAAGGGGACAGGGGGCTCCTACGAGCAGTACTTC.

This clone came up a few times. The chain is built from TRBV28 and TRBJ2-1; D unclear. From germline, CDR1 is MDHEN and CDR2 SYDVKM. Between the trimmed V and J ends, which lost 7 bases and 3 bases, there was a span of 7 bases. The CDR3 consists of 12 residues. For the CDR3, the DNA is TGTGCCAGCAACTCTTTCTACAATGAGCAGTTCTTC. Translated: CASNSFYNEQFF.

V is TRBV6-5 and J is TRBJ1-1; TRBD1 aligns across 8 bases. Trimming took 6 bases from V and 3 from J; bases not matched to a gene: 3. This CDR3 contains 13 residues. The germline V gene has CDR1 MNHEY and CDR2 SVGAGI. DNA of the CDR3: TGTGCCAGCAGCCGGACAGGGTACACTGAAGCTTTCTTT. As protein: CASSRTGYTEAFF.

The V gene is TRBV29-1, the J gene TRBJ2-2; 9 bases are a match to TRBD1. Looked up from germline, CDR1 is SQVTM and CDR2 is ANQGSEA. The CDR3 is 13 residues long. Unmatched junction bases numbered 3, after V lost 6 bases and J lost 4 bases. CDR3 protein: CSVSTGGTGELFF. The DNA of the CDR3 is TGCAGCGTATCGACAGGGGGCACCGGGGAGCTGTTTTTT.

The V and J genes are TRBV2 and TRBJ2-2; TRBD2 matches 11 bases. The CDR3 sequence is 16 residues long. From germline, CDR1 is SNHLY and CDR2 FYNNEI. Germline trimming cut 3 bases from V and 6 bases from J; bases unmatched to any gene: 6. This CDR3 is CASSEIALAGAGELFF. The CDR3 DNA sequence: TGTGCCAGCAGTGAGATAGCACTAGCGGGAGCCGGGGAGCTGTTTTTT.

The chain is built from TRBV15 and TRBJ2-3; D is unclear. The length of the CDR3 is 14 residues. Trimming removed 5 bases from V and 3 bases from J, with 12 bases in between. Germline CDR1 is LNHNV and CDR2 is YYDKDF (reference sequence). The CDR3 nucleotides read TGTGCCACCAGCCCTGTACTTGCTACAGATACGCAGTATTTT. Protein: CATSPVLATDTQYF.

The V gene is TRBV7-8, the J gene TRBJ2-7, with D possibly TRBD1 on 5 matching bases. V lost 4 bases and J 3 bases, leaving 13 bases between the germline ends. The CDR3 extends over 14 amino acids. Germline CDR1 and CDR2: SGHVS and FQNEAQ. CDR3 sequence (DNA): TGTGCCAGCAGCTCCAGGGAAAGGAGCTACGAGCAGTACTTC. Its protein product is CASSSRERSYEQYF.

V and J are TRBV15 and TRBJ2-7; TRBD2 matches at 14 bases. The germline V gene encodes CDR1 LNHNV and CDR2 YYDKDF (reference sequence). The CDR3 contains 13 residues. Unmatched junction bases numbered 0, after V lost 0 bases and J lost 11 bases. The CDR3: CATSREGLAGEYF. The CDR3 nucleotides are TGTGCCACCAGCAGAGAGGGACTAGCGGGGGAGTACTTC.

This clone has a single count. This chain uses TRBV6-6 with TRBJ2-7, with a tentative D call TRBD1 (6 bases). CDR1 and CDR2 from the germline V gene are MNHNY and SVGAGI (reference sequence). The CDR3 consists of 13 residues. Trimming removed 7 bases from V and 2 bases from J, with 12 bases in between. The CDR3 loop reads CASTKAGAYEQYF. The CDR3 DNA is TGTGCCAGCACCAAAGCAGGGGCCTACGAGCAGTACTTC.

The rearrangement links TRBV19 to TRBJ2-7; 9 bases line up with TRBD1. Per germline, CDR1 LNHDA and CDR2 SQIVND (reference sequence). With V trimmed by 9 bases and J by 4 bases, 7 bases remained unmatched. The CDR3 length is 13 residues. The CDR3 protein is CASKDRGTYEQYF. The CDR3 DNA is TGTGCCAGCAAGGACAGGGGAACGTACGAGCAGTACTTC.

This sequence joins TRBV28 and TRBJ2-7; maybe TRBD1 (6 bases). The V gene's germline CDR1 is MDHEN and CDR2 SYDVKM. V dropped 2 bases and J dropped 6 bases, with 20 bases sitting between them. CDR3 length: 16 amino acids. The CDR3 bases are TGTGCCAGCAGTTTAGTTGGGACGAGGGGGTCGGTCGAGCAGTACTTC. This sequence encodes CASSLVGTRGSVEQYF.

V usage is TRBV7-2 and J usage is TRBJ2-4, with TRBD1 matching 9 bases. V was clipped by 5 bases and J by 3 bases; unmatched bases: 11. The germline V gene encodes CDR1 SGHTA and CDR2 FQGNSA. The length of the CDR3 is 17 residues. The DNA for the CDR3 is TGTGCCAGCAGCCCCTATAGGACAGGGGATGTCAAAAACATTCAGTACTTC. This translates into CASSPYRTGDVKNIQYF. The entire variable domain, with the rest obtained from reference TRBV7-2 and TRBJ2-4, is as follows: GAGVSQSPSNKVTEKGKDVELRCDPISGHTALYWYRQSLGQGLEFLIYFQGNSAPDKSGLPSDRFSAERTGGSVSTLTIQRTQQEDSAVYLCASSPYRTGDVKNIQYFGAGTRLSVL.

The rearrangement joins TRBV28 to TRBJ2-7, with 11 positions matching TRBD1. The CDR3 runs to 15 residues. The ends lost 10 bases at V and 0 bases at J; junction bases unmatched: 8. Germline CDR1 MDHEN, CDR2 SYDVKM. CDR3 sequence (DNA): TGTGCCATCCGCCGGGGGACAGGGGGCTCCTACGAGCAGTACTTC. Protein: CAIRRGTGGSYEQYF.